In its sample, the clone carrying this TCR beta chain was seen many times. These data belong to a study of T-cell reconstitution after alpha-beta-depleted transplantation in children. Unique molecular identifiers were incorporated during preparation of the TCRbeta library. One entry per CDR3 protein results from TCRdb running MiXCR on the PCR reads. The repertoire holds about 690,000 distinct CDR3 sequences, with around 17% as singletons. Germline-derived CDR1 and CDR2 are SEHNR and FQNEAQ (reference sequence). CDR3 length: 15 amino acids. V dropped 4 bases and J dropped 3 bases, with 15 bases sitting between them.

The sample consisted of PBMCs from the stem cell graft donor, taken from the stem cell graft. The sequence derives from a human donor who donated a stem cell graft to a child with acute myeloid leukemia. This sequence joins TRBV7-9 and TRBJ1-2; D gene ambiguous. The DNA for the CDR3 is TGTGCCAGCAGCTCGACCGGGAGCCCTCACTATGGCTACACCTTC. This codes for CASSSTGSPHYGYTF.